This section outlines one T cell receptor (beta chain) sequence together with its context. The sample holds a few counts of this clonotype. No cognate antigen has been identified for it. The sample holds no much larger clone one base away, and base qualities are not on file. Sequences WNHNN (CDR1) and SYGVQD (CDR2) are obtained from the germline V gene (reference sequence). Including cysteine and phenylalanine, the CDR3 has 14 amino acids. The CDR3 DNA has 42 bases and is translated from base 1. The junction carries 11 bases between V and J, which are trimmed by 5 bases and 3 bases respectively. The sample belongs to a study of post-analysis software for immune sequencing data (dated by TCRdb to the mid-2010s). With regard to the full study: Disease courses on record covered relapsing-remitting, secondary progressive and progressive-relapsing multiple sclerosis, though some patients had no subtype annotation. The patient repertoires were compared against approximately ten previously published healthy control repertoires obtained from donors aged roughly 6 to 25 years. A subset of samples was prepared in parallel using single-end sample barcoding, then pooled and co-amplified after Illumina adapter ligation. Overall study results and their limits: Compared with controls, multiple sclerosis patients had significantly lower normalized Chao1 diversity, a finding suggesting substantial peripheral T-cell clonal expansion. The multiple sclerosis patient group was slightly younger than the control group. Significantly higher frequencies in patients than in controls were found for five or six TRBV segments, including TRBV5-6, TRBV5-1 and TRBV20-1. Direct clustering with F measure showed strong co-clustering of samples prepared in the same batch, prompting a batch-effect correction.

Library method: PCR. Sequencing was carried out with an Illumina HiSeq 2500. To reduce PCR and sequencing biases, unique molecular identifiers were built into the TCR beta cDNA libraries. Roughly 500,000 cDNA molecules were obtained for every 1 to 10 million input T cells, so each molecule roughly corresponded to one T cell. Patient libraries were prepared and sequenced with the same protocol used for the earlier healthy control dataset. Within a given batch, samples were prepared together, multiplexed and sequenced on the same HiSeq lane. The paper's processing steps were these. MIGEC handled the raw barcoded reads, throwing out single-read molecular identifier groups before consensus assembly and CDR3 extraction. Clonotype tables were post-analysed with VDJtools, and diversity was normalized by down-sampling all datasets to the smallest sample size. To correct batch-related cross-sample contamination, repertoire overlap clustering matched CDR3 amino acid sequences but not nucleotide sequences. The raw public reads went through TCRdb reprocessing: fastp at Q25, MiXCR clone calling, in-frame beta chains kept. Duplicate CDR3 protein sequences are folded into a single record with the most common DNA and genes. TCRdb's processing, not the authors', yielded these V and J calls. The sample table lists roughly 730,000 distinct CDR3 sequences, roughly 27% of them with a count of one. Roughly 0.54% of the sample belongs to the ten largest clones.

To demonstrate the VDJtools post-analysis software, the study profiled TCR beta repertoires from the peripheral blood of around 13 young patients with multiple sclerosis. Multiple sclerosis patients were children and adolescents aged about 6 to 17 years. Source material: blood. The V gene is TRBV10-1 and the J gene is TRBJ2-1, with no confidently assigned D gene. This TCR was sampled from a girl aged 5-17 years with multiple sclerosis. The CDR3 corresponds to CASSRSGNYNEQFF. The nucleotide sequence is given as TGCGCCAGCAGTCGGTCCGGTAACTACAATGAGCAGTTCTTC.